The rows below give T cell receptor beta chains drawn from one sample of a study of molecular identifiers for immune sequencing clone quantification. TCRdb reprocessed the PCR reads via MiXCR and lists one record per CDR3 protein. The table includes a few hundred thousand distinct CDR3 sequences, around 23% detected once. The sample was naive CD8+ T cells from blood, with Jurkat cell RNA spiked in. Receptors were obtained from a human donor in good health. Some libraries in this study had Jurkat cell RNA spiked in. Each CDR3 is given with its conserved first and last residue. Each record gives: D gene, V gene, J gene, clone size, CDR3 length, CDR3 DNA, CDR3 protein. The D gene is left open where the match is weak. The size entry is marked missing in some rows and otherwise reads once, few, many or a size class.

.	TRBV12-3/TRBV12-4	TRBJ1-1	few	16	TGTGCCAGCAGTTTAGTGGAGGGTCAGCTGAGCACTGAAGCTTTCTTT	CASSLVEGQLSTEAFF
.	TRBV20-1	TRBJ2-3	many	14	TGCAGTGCTAAGACAGGTCTACGCACAGATACGCAGTATTTT	CSAKTGLRTDTQYF
.	TRBV9	TRBJ2-7	.	15	TGTGCCAGCAGCGGCATGCAGGTTATTTCCTACGAGCAGTACTTC	CASSGMQVISYEQYF
TRBD2	TRBV7-2	TRBJ2-3	.	17	TGTGCCAGCAGCATGGGACTAGCGGGAACTAGCACAGATACGCAGTATTTT	CASSMGLAGTSTDTQYF
.	TRBV29-1	TRBJ2-2	few	13	TGCAGCGTTGGAGGGGGAAACACCGGGGAGCTGTTTTTT	CSVGGGNTGELFF
TRBD1	TRBV29-1	TRBJ2-7	.	12	TGCAGCGACCGGGACAGAGACTACGAGCAGTACTTC	CSDRDRDYEQYF
.	TRBV12-3/TRBV12-4	TRBJ2-1	few	12	TGTGCCAGCATAGGCGGGGATATTGAGCAGTTCTTC	CASIGGDIEQFF
.	TRBV13	TRBJ1-1	many	13	TGTGCCAGCAGCTCGAGACCGGGCACTGAAGCTTTCTTT	CASSSRPGTEAFF
.	TRBV7-9	TRBJ1-1	few	16	TGTGCCAGCAGCCCCGGGCAGGGAGGGTTGAACACTGAAGCTTTCTTT	CASSPGQGGLNTEAFF
TRBD1	TRBV28	TRBJ2-5	many	14	TGTGCCAGCAGTCTCGACAGGGGGGGAGAGACCCAGTACTTC	CASSLDRGGETQYF
TRBD2	TRBV12-3/TRBV12-4	TRBJ2-3	.	15	TGTGCCAGCAGTTTAGCGGGAGCGGGAGCAGATACGCAGTATTTT	CASSLAGAGADTQYF
.	TRBV5-8	TRBJ2-7	.	14	TGTGCCAGCAGCTTGGGGCTCGAGAGCTACGAGCAGTACTTC	CASSLGLESYEQYF
TRBD2	TRBV4-1	TRBJ2-3	many	15	TGCGCCAGCAGCCTACTAGCGGGAGGCGTAGATACGCAGTATTTT	CASSLLAGGVDTQYF
TRBD1	TRBV20-1	TRBJ2-6	few	18	TGCAGTGCTAGTGAGCGTCGGACAGGGTTCCCTGGGGCCAACGTCCTGACTTTC	CSASERRTGFPGANVLTF
.	TRBV5-6	TRBJ1-3	.	13	TGTGCCAGCAGCTTGTGGGCCGGAAACACCATATATTTT	CASSLWAGNTIYF
.	TRBV7-2	TRBJ2-5	.	14	TGTGCCAGCAGCTTATCACAGGATCGGGAGACCCAGTACTTC	CASSLSQDRETQYF
TRBD1	TRBV7-9	TRBJ1-1	few	15	TGTGCCAGCAGCTCCTGGACAGGGTCGGACACTGAAGCTTTCTTT	CASSSWTGSDTEAFF
.	TRBV6-2/TRBV6-3	TRBJ1-1	many	14	TGTGCCAGCAAACAAAGGGGGACGAACACTGAAGCTTTCTTT	CASKQRGTNTEAFF
TRBD1	TRBV28	TRBJ1-3	many	15	TGTGCCAGCAGGCCTACAGGGGGCATTGGAAACACCATATATTTT	CASRPTGGIGNTIYF
.	TRBV4-3	TRBJ1-2	.	14	TGCGCCAGCAGCCAAGATAGTCGCGTCTATGGCTACACCTTC	CASSQDSRVYGYTF
.	TRBV20-1	TRBJ1-5	once	15	TGCAGTGCTAGAGGAGGCAGGGAGACCGGTCGGCCCCAGCATTTT	CSARGGRETGRPQHF
TRBD2	TRBV19	TRBJ2-2	.	17	TGTGCCAGTAGCCTTGAAGGGGCTAGCGGGATCGCCGGGGAGCTGTTTTTT	CASSLEGASGIAGELFF
TRBD1	TRBV5-8	TRBJ2-5	many	16	TGTGCCAGCAGCTTGGGGACAGGGGGCCTCCAAGAGACCCAGTACTTC	CASSLGTGGLQETQYF
.	TRBV6-2/TRBV6-3	TRBJ2-7	.	12	TGTGCCAGCAGTTACCCGGTTTACGAGCAGTACTTC	CASSYPVYEQYF
.	TRBV13	TRBJ2-3	.	15	TGTGCCAGCAGCTTAGCGGGGGAATACACAGATACGCGGTATTTT	CASSLAGEYTDTRYF